This T cell receptor (beta chain) was recorded in a study of early T cells in non-severe SARS-CoV-2 infection. Study as a whole: Sequencing targeted bulk RNA from unsorted whole blood, leaving chains unpaired.

For this clonotype: As yet, its antigen is unknown.

Unique molecular identifier tags were affixed to discrete cDNA molecules. Each CDR3 protein is one row after TCRdb ran MiXCR on the 5' RACE reads. Counted here are over 60,000 distinct CDR3 sequences, approximately 13% occurring once; the ten biggest clones make up 2.7%. Study findings and constraints: The study's VDJdb matching favored anti-spike CD8 responses and missed private and CD4 specificities.

The TCR comes from an adult who was a healthcare worker with PCR-confirmed SARS-CoV-2 infection or an uninfected control (not recorded which). The source was whole blood, collected at baseline.

The CDR3: CASSLGGGPYEQYF. In DNA form, the CDR3 reads TGTGCCAGCAGCTTAGGCGGGGGACCCTACGAGCAGTACTTC. V and J are TRBV11-2 and TRBJ2-7; 7 bases agree with TRBD2. The germline CDR1 and CDR2 sequences are SGHAT and FQNNGV. There are 14 residues in the CDR3. J lost 2 bases, V lost 1 base, and 2 bases had no gene match.